This T cell receptor (beta chain) originates from a study of identical twins. The CDR3 is 11 residues long. Germline V gives CDR1 SEHNR, CDR2 FQNEAQ (reference sequence). V dropped 6 bases and J dropped 8 bases, with 8 bases sitting between them. This clonotype came up a few times. TCRdb recomputed calls from the 5' RACE reads with MiXCR, one row per CDR3 protein. The sample comprises approximately 470,000 distinct CDR3 sequences, 14% of which are singletons, and approximately 0.52% rests with the top ten. This same sample was also part of a study on yellow fever vaccine responses in identical twins. That paper notes: Reportedly, twins' vaccine T cell responses looked partly convergent and partly personalized.

The rearrangement links TRBV7-9 to TRBJ2-1; no clear D gene. The sequencing input was CD4+ T cells sorted from blood. This receptor was taken from a young woman in good health. The CDR3 bases are TGTGCCAGCAGTCAATCGGATGAGCAGTTCTTC. The encoded protein is CASSQSDEQFF.